A selection of T cell receptor beta chains follows, all from one sample in a study of cytomegalovirus exposure and HLA in healthy donors. TCRdb keeps only in-frame clones here, not all; method: immunoSEQ multiplex PCR. The table for this sample gives roughly 35,000 clones. The sequenced sample was PBMCs. These receptors were obtained from a woman between 40 and 55 years old in good health and CMV-seropositive. Each CDR3 is given with its conserved first and last residue. A D gene is named only where the DNA matches it firmly.

>TRBJ2-5|TRBV5-1|TRBD2
CASSLLGGSGETQYF
TGCGCCAGCAGCTTGTTGGGGGGGTCAGGGGAGACCCAGTACTTC
>TRBJ1-1|TRBV19|NA
CASSRDRFTEAFF
TGTGCCAGTAGCAGAGACAGATTCACTGAAGCTTTCTTT
>TRBJ2-7|TRBV7-8|NA
CASSLSLLDRPLEQYF
TGTGCCAGCAGCTTGAGTCTTCTAGATCGGCCCCTCGAGCAGTACTTC
>TRBJ1-1|TRBV2|TRBD1
CASKGQGAGNTEAFF
TGTGCCAGCAAAGGACAGGGGGCAGGGAACACTGAAGCTTTCTTT
>TRBJ1-5|TRBV27|TRBD1
CASRAQGARNQPQHF
TGTGCCAGCAGAGCACAGGGGGCGCGAAATCAGCCCCAGCATTTT
>TRBJ1-5|TRBV30|NA
CAWSRWGDQPQHF
TGTGCCTGGAGTAGGTGGGGGGATCAGCCCCAGCATTTT
>TRBJ2-2|TRBV9|NA
CASSVVGDTGELFF
TGTGCCAGCAGCGTAGTCGGGGACACCGGGGAGCTGTTTTTT
>TRBJ2-2|TRBV28|NA
CASSRGQGRVAGELFF
TGTGCCAGCAGCCGCGGCCAGGGGAGAGTGGCCGGGGAGCTGTTTTTT
>TRBJ2-1|TRBV5-1|NA
CASSVYRDNEQFF
TGCGCCAGCAGCGTATACAGGGACAATGAGCAGTTCTTC
>TRBJ1-6|TRBV2|NA
CAAGEGRDSPLHF
TGTGCCGCAGGGGAGGGGAGGGATTCACCCCTCCACTTT
>TRBJ2-3|TRBV28|TRBD2
CASSRGTSRSDTQYF
TGTGCCAGCAGCCGGGGGACTAGCAGGTCAGATACGCAGTATTTT
>TRBJ2-2|TRBV5-1|NA
CASSLAGRVNTGELFF
TGCGCCAGCAGCTTGGCTGGGCGGGTGAACACCGGGGAGCTGTTTTTT
>TRBJ2-2|TRBV9|TRBD2
CASSVGGAGANTGELFF
TGTGCCAGCAGCGTAGGAGGAGCGGGGGCGAACACCGGGGAGCTGTTTTTT
>TRBJ1-5|TRBV2|NA
CASSLQGDYRQPQHF
TGTGCCAGCAGCCTACAGGGCGACTACAGGCAGCCCCAGCATTTT
>TRBJ2-2|TRBV27|NA
CASSLLEAGELFF
TGTGCCAGCAGTTTATTAGAGGCCGGGGAGCTGTTTTTT
>TRBJ1-5|TRBV7-3|TRBD1
CASSQTGGNQPQHF
TGTGCCAGCAGCCAGACAGGGGGAAATCAGCCCCAGCATTTT
>TRBJ2-4|TRBV7-3|NA
CASSDPTGTGIQYF
TGTGCCAGCAGCGATCCCACAGGGACCGGCATTCAGTACTTC
>TRBJ1-2|TRBV28|NA
CASHLGGIGGYTF
TGTGCCAGCCATCTCGGGGGGATCGGTGGCTACACCTTC
>TRBJ2-5|TRBV28|NA
CASMAKETQYF
TGTGCCAGCATGGCCAAAGAGACCCAGTACTTC
>TRBJ1-3|TRBV5-1|NA
CASSFGGLGGNTIYF
TGCGCCAGCAGCTTCGGGGGGCTGGGTGGAAACACCATATATTTT
>TRBJ1-2|TRBV28|TRBD1
CASSFGQGLYGYTF
TGTGCCAGCAGTTTCGGACAGGGACTCTATGGCTACACCTTC
>TRBJ2-1|TRBV6-4|NA
CASSDEVSGINEQFF
TGTGCCAGCAGTGACGAAGTTTCAGGCATCAATGAGCAGTTCTTC